This T cell receptor (beta chain) was identified in a study of shared T cell receptors in the human thymus. The assay was immunoSEQ multiplex PCR, and TCRdb's table has in-frame clones only and misses some. The sample holds hundreds of thousands of clones, 75% to 85% seen once. CDR3 size: 12 residues. The data were also submitted as part of a second study, on human thymus T cells. That paper adds: Surgeons resected thymus tissue during corrective heart surgery. In thymic and blood repertoires alike, V and J usage looked biased.

V and J are TRBV21-1 and TRBJ2-7; the D call in the table, TRBD1, was not verified against the DNA. TRBV21-1 is deemed a pseudogene. The sequence was obtained from a boy less than two years old with a congenital heart defect. The sequenced sample consisted of thymocytes. This CDR3 is CASSAQGYEQYF. The CDR3, as DNA: TGTGCCAGCAGCGCACAGGGGTACGAGCAGTACTTC.